A selection of T cell receptor beta chains follows, all from one sample in a study. TCRdb re-derived calls from the 5' RACE reads in MiXCR, one entry per CDR3 protein. Counted here are about 9,800 distinct CDR3 sequences, 20% to 30% occurring once; the ten biggest clones make up roughly 3.1%. Sequencing was carried out using Tregs sorted from blood. The source is a female donor with breast cancer. Each CDR3 is given with its conserved first and last residue. A D gene is named only where the DNA matches it firmly. Some rows mark clone size as missing; the rest say once, few, many or name a class of expanded clone.

>15|TRBJ2-1|.|.|TRBV9
TGTGCCAGCAGCACGTCTAGCGCTACCTACAATGAGCAGTTCTTC
CASSTSSATYNEQFF
>17|TRBJ2-1|.|medium-sized|TRBV6-5
TGTGCCAGCAGTTACTCGCCTAGTAGGAGCTCCTACAATGAGCAGTTCTTC
CASSYSPSRSSYNEQFF
>15|TRBJ2-7|TRBD2|once|TRBV7-8
TGTGCCAGCAGCCCCAGAGCGGGGGGTCCCTACGAGCAGTACTTC
CASSPRAGGPYEQYF
>16|TRBJ1-6|.|medium-sized|TRBV20-1
TGCAGTGCTAGCAGGTCTTCCCTCTCCTATAATTCACCCCTCCACTTT
CSASRSSLSYNSPLHF
>15|TRBJ2-7|.|medium-sized|TRBV4-1
TGCGCCAGCAGCCAAGATATACAGGGAGACTACGAGCAGTACTTC
CASSQDIQGDYEQYF
>11|TRBJ1-2|.|once|TRBV9
TGTGCCAGCAGCCACTGGGGAGGCTACACCTTC
CASSHWGGYTF
>15|TRBJ2-1|.|medium-sized|TRBV20-1
TGCAGTGCTAGAAACCCTAAACGTAGCGGCAATGAGCAGTTCTTC
CSARNPKRSGNEQFF
>15|TRBJ2-1|TRBD2|.|TRBV19
TGTGCCGGTAGTATATGGGGGGGCTCCTACAATGAGCAGTTCTTC
CAGSIWGGSYNEQFF
>16|TRBJ2-1|.|medium-sized|TRBV6-5
TGTGCCAGCAGTTCCCCGGGTGACAGCTCCTACAATGAGCAGTTCTTC
CASSSPGDSSYNEQFF
>17|TRBJ2-6|.|many|TRBV24-1
TGTGCCACCAGTGATTTGCCCCGAGGATCTGGGGCCAACGTCCTGACTTTC
CATSDLPRGSGANVLTF
>13|TRBJ2-7|TRBD2|.|TRBV3-1
TGTGCCAGCAGCCAAGATGGGGGGGTCGAGCAGTACTTC
CASSQDGGVEQYF
>15|TRBJ2-1|TRBD2|.|TRBV12-3/TRBV12-4
TGTGCCAGCACCAATGGGAGGGGCAGAGCCAATGAGCAGTTCTTC
CASTNGRGRANEQFF
>16|TRBJ2-3|TRBD2|medium-sized|TRBV20-1
TGCAGTGCTAGACCCTTCTTAGCGGGGAGCACAGATACGCAGTATTTT
CSARPFLAGSTDTQYF
>13|TRBJ2-7|.|many|TRBV6-6
TGTGCCAGCAGCTCAGGGTTAAGTGCCGAGCAGTACTTC
CASSSGLSAEQYF
>15|TRBJ2-1|TRBD2|medium-sized|TRBV20-1
TGCAGTGCCAAGGGACTAGCGGGAGCGGTCAATGAGCAGTTCTTC
CSAKGLAGAVNEQFF
>14|TRBJ2-7|.|.|TRBV28
TGTGCCAGCAGTTTACCAGGAGTCTCCTACGAGCAGTACTTC
CASSLPGVSYEQYF
>15|TRBJ1-1|.|many|TRBV25-1
TGTGCCAGCAGTGAATCAGTCGAGGTGAACACTGAAGCTTTCTTT
CASSESVEVNTEAFF
>16|TRBJ2-2|TRBD2|.|TRBV9
TGTGCCAGCAGCGTAGTGGGAGGGAGAGACACCGGGGAGCTGGTTTTT
CASSVVGGRDTGELVF
>17|TRBJ2-1|.|.|TRBV2
TGTGCCAGCAGTGACTCCACGTGGGAACCCAGGGGCAATGAGCAGTTCTTC
CASSDSTWEPRGNEQFF
>13|TRBJ2-7|.|.|TRBV24-1
TGTGCCACCAGTGCCGGCAGGGATTCCTACGAGTACTTC
CATSAGRDSYEYF
>15|TRBJ2-1|.|medium-sized|TRBV27
TGTGCCAGCAGTTTATTCCCCGTAGGGTACAATGAGCAGTTCTTC
CASSLFPVGYNEQFF
>14|TRBJ1-2|.|.|TRBV5-1
TGCGCCAGCAGCCGGAACCCCTCGGCCTATGGCTACGCCTTC
CASSRNPSAYGYAF
>14|TRBJ1-2|.|medium-sized|TRBV13
TGTGCCAGCAGCCCCCCGGGGCAGGTGGTGGGCTACACCTTC
CASSPPGQVVGYTF
>16|TRBJ1-2|TRBD1|.|TRBV4-1
TGCGCCAGCAGCCGATTCAGGACAGGGGAGTCCTCTGGCTACACCTTC
CASSRFRTGESSGYTF
>16|TRBJ2-6|TRBD1|.|TRBV19
TGTGCCAGTATACAGGGGCGGATTTCTGGGGCCAACGTCCAAACTTTC
CASIQGRISGANVQTF
>18|TRBJ1-2|.|medium-sized|TRBV20-1
TGCAGTGCTAGAGAGGACTCAGGAGGGGGGCCCTCTTCCTATGGCTACACCTTC
CSAREDSGGGPSSYGYTF
>14|TRBJ1-1|.|.|TRBV20-1
TGCAGTGCTAGAGGTGGTGGGATGAACACTGAAGCTTTCTTT
CSARGGGMNTEAFF
>16|TRBJ2-1|TRBD2|many|TRBV5-6
TGTGCCAGCAGCTCCCCTAGGCTAGCGGGACTGGATGAGCAGTTCTTC
CASSSPRLAGLDEQFF
>15|TRBJ2-3|.|few|TRBV15
TGTGCCACCAGCAGAGGTGCGGGGAGCACAGATACGCAGTATTTT
CATSRGAGSTDTQYF
>11|TRBJ1-1|.|many|TRBV12-3/TRBV12-4
TGTGCCAGCAGCAAGAATACTGAAGCTTTCTTT
CASSKNTEAFF
>14|TRBJ2-7|TRBD1|medium-sized|TRBV5-1
TGCGCCAGCAGCTACGGGACAGGAGCCTACGAGCAGTACTTC
CASSYGTGAYEQYF
>14|TRBJ1-2|TRBD1|many|TRBV19
TGTGCCAGTAGTGGCTTGGGGACAGGGCGAAGCTACACCTTC
CASSGLGTGRSYTF
>12|TRBJ2-5|.|medium-sized|TRBV20-1
TGCAGTGCTAGTCCAAGGGTAGAGACCCAGTACTTC
CSASPRVETQYF
>17|TRBJ1-1|TRBD1|many|TRBV7-6
TGTGCCAGCAGCTTATTCCCAGGGGGCGAAATGGGGTCTGAAGCTTTCTTT
CASSLFPGGEMGSEAFF
>16|TRBJ1-6|TRBD1|many|TRBV6-6
TGTGCCAGTTCCCCGGGACAGGGGGCGAGGTTTGCACCCCTCCACTTT
CASSPGQGARFAPLHF
>17|TRBJ2-1|.|.|TRBV6-6
TGTGCCAGCAGTTACTCACGGTCGACATGGGTCTACAATGAGCAGTTCTTC
CASSYSRSTWVYNEQFF
>15|TRBJ2-1|.|many|TRBV5-1
TGCGCCAGCAGCTTAGGACTGAGCTCCTACAATGAGCAGTTCTTC
CASSLGLSSYNEQFF
>14|TRBJ2-1|TRBD2|.|TRBV7-9
TGCGTCAGCAGCCCCTCCGGGACTAGCCATGAGCAGTTCTTC
CVSSPSGTSHEQFF
>16|TRBJ2-5|TRBD1|medium-sized|TRBV7-9
TGTGCCAGCACCTCTCAATTGACAGGGGGCCAAGAGACCCAGTACTTC
CASTSQLTGGQETQYF
>13|TRBJ2-7|.|medium-sized|TRBV20-1
TGCAGTGCTAGAGAGAAGGGGTTCTACGAGCAGTACTTC
CSAREKGFYEQYF